This TCR beta chain is from a study of T cell repertoires in ileal Crohn's disease. The overall study: About half of patients got postoperative therapy: around 10 thiopurines, around 20 anti-TNF. Study outcomes and limitations: Clonal expansions were more frequent in active smokers than non-smokers at surgery. All patients with clonality above 26.8% had endoscopic recurrence.

Eligibility required adulthood, ileal or ileocolonic Crohn's disease and indicated ileocolonic resection. The assay was immunoSEQ multiplex PCR, and TCRdb's table has in-frame clones only and misses some. The table lists 30,000 to 35,000 clones, around four fifths of them singletons. This clone was seen once. Its antigen is not known. CDR3 length: 15 amino acids. V shed 5 bases and J 3 bases; nucleotides not matched to a gene: 9. In germline, CDR1 is MNHEY, CDR2 SVGAGI. This clonotype originated in an adult with Crohn's disease. The J gene is TRBJ2-7, the V gene TRBV6-5; TRBD1 matches at 8 bases. Sequenced: ileal tissue. CDR3 loop: CASSRPGTGNYEQYF. DNA of the CDR3: TGTGCCAGCAGTCGCCCCGGGACAGGCAACTACGAGCAGTACTTC.